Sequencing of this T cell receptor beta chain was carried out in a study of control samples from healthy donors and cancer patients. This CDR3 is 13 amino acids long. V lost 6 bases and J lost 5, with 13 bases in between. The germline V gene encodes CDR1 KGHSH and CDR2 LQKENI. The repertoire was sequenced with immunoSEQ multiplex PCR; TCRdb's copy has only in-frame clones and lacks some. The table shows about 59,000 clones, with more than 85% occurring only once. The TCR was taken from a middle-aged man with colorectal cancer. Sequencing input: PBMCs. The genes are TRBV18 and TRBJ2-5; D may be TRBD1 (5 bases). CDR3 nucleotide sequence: TGTGCCAGCTCCTGGGCAGGGTTGGAGACCCAGTACTTC. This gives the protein CASSWAGLETQYF.